This is a list of T cell receptor beta chains from one sample in a study of cytomegalovirus exposure and HLA in healthy donors. The protocol was immunoSEQ multiplex PCR, while the TCRdb copy is restricted to in-frame clones and leaves out a portion. The top ten hold about 2.4% of the sample, which has roughly 68,000 clones, around 95% seen once. The sample comprised PBMCs. The receptors were sampled from a man aged 18 to 35 in good health and CMV-seronegative. Each CDR3 is given with its conserved first and last residue.

V gene: TRBV9
CDR3 protein: CASSVGGGADYGYTF

V gene: TRBV5-1
CDR3 protein: CASSSERVSYNEQFF

V gene: TRBV11-3
CDR3 protein: CASSLTYWDRLNTEAFF

V gene: TRBV6-5
CDR3 protein: CASSYDSGIPYEQYF

V gene: TRBV5-6
CDR3 protein: CASSLMGTSGETQYF

V gene: TRBV27
CDR3 protein: CASSLFVGGSTDTQYF

V gene: TRBV4-1
CDR3 protein: CASSQVGTGGASSEAFF

V gene: TRBV9
CDR3 protein: CASSVGLAGEETQYF

V gene: TRBV25-1
CDR3 protein: CASTPTANTEAFF

V gene: TRBV30
CDR3 protein: CAWRTGTHYNEQFF

V gene: TRBV5-5
CDR3 protein: CASSELGTGMIATNIQYF

V gene: TRBV28
CDR3 protein: CASSSQPGLYEQYF

V gene: TRBV5-1
CDR3 protein: CASSWRLAGTSGANVLTF

V gene: TRBV6-5
CDR3 protein: CASSYSTRVHHTEAFF

V gene: TRBV19
CDR3 protein: CASSKGGEAYEQYF

V gene: TRBV10-3
CDR3 protein: CAISGQENTEAFF

V gene: TRBV7-3
CDR3 protein: CASSSTSGTWETQYF

V gene: TRBV9
CDR3 protein: CASSGGQGSDEQFF

V gene: TRBV7-9
CDR3 protein: CASSSGLTTGPFEQFF

V gene: TRBV27
CDR3 protein: CASSPLQGPYGYTF

V gene: TRBV4-2
CDR3 protein: CASSQGQTGTDTQYF

V gene: TRBV19
CDR3 protein: CACGDRQYNEQFF

V gene: TRBV5-5
CDR3 protein: CASTHRASSGNTIYF

V gene: TRBV27
CDR3 protein: CASSPTGGYYGYTF

V gene: TRBV19
CDR3 protein: CASSMDTRGYEQYF

V gene: TRBV27
CDR3 protein: CASSPLDLGSPPGEKLFF

V gene: TRBV7-9
CDR3 protein: CASSLGGITGELFF

V gene: TRBV6-4
CDR3 protein: CATSPGQGAEAFF

V gene: TRBV29-1
CDR3 protein: CSVDGVAGVDEQFF

V gene: TRBV2
CDR3 protein: CASNRRTLGEQYF

V gene: TRBV14
CDR3 protein: CASSQSGNEQYF

V gene: TRBV7-9
CDR3 protein: CASSLQDQPQHF

V gene: TRBV19
CDR3 protein: CASTWDTNYGYTF

V gene: TRBV4-1
CDR3 protein: CASSPGQGAFEQYF

V gene: TRBV28
CDR3 protein: CASSFGTGDPYNSPLHF

V gene: TRBV7-9
CDR3 protein: CASSSNRGAPDTQYF

V gene: TRBV2
CDR3 protein: CASRAGTGGYEQYF

V gene: TRBV5-4
CDR3 protein: CASSKASGGDTQYF

V gene: TRBV7-9
CDR3 protein: CASRGTGGWYDEQFF

V gene: TRBV27
CDR3 protein: CASTWGGGSAEAFF

V gene: TRBV28
CDR3 protein: CASGTGDYEQYF

V gene: TRBV28
CDR3 protein: CASSHPDSHYGYTF

V gene: TRBV2
CDR3 protein: CASSLQGAGEKLFF

V gene: TRBV7-6
CDR3 protein: CASSHSPEGAGTEAFF

V gene: TRBV11-3
CDR3 protein: CASSRDRGTTEAFF

V gene: TRBV11-3
CDR3 protein: CASSPTTGGAYNEQFF

V gene: TRBV29-1
CDR3 protein: CSVTMTLGQPQHF

V gene: TRBV6-6
CDR3 protein: CASSSVGQGDPYEQYF

V gene: TRBV28
CDR3 protein: CASSSPFTGDTEAFF

V gene: TRBV6-6
CDR3 protein: CASREQISGNTIYF

V gene: TRBV5-6
CDR3 protein: CASSLKGEAGYTF

V gene: TRBV27
CDR3 protein: CASSFLSYEQYF

V gene: TRBV27
CDR3 protein: CASSFSGTGGTEAFF

V gene: TRBV2
CDR3 protein: CASSRDKLNTEAFF